This T cell receptor (beta chain) derives from a study of CD4 T cells in relation to SARS-CoV-2 and coronaviruses. Comment on this clone: What it binds is not known.

Sequencing used immunoSEQ multiplex PCR; TCRdb keeps in-frame clones, though not all of them. The sample carries around 23,000 clones, 76% recorded once. Study-wide findings and caveats: The cross-reactivity analysis covered only spike protein, not other viral proteins.

CD4+ T cells from unexposed donors were obtained before the COVID-19 pandemic (2011-2018). Isolation of CD4+ T cells took place after less than 11 days in culture. Germline V gene lookup returns CDR1 ENHRY and CDR2 SYGVKD. This CDR3 comprises 14 residues. Trimming took off 10 bases at V and 3 bases at J, with 19 bases between the two ends. V is TRBV10-3 and J is TRBJ2-7; either TRBD1 or TRBD2 may fit D (6 bases each). The source material was CD4+ T cells from PBMCs, cultured in vitro. The sequence came from a human donor in good health. This CDR3 reads CATREEQGGYEQYF. CDR3 nucleotide sequence: TGTGCCACACGAGAGGAACAGGGAGGCTACGAGCAGTACTTC.